The 17 T cell receptor beta chains listed next were all sequenced from one sample in a study of cytomegalovirus exposure and HLA in healthy donors. Use of 60 Vbeta and 13 Jbeta primers characterized the PCR. Sequencing used immunoSEQ multiplex PCR; TCRdb keeps in-frame clones, though not all of them. The data hold 60,000 to 80,000 clones, with under 80% observed a single time. Material: PBMCs. The receptor set was obtained from a young woman in good health and CMV-seronegative.

The rearrangement uses TRBV5-1 and TRBJ2-5; D might be TRBD1 (5 bases). From germline, CDR1 is SGHRS and CDR2 YFSETQ. This CDR3 spans 14 amino acids. V gave up 6 bases and J gave up 5 bases, with 17 bases separating them. CDR3 loop: CASNRQTSSETQYF. Written as DNA, the CDR3 is TGCGCCAGCAACAGGCAGACTTCTTCGGAGACCCAGTACTTC.

This chain uses TRBV11-3 with TRBJ2-3; maybe TRBD2 (6 bases). The CDR3 is 14 amino acids. Trimming removed 2 bases at V and 4 bases at J, with 10 bases between. Germline values: CDR1 SGHNT, CDR2 YENEEA. The CDR3 DNA is TGTGCCAGCAGCTTACGGGGGACCGCAGATACGCAGTATTTT. Protein product: CASSLRGTADTQYF.

This clone has a handful of counts. V and J are TRBV29-1 and TRBJ2-7; D is perhaps TRBD2 (6 bases). V lost 6 bases, J lost 7 bases, and 25 bases lay in between. CDR1 and CDR2 from the germline V gene are SQVTM and ANQGSEA. This CDR3 is 15 amino acids long. The CDR3: CSVKAGSTSRGEQYF. In DNA form, the CDR3 reads TGCAGCGTAAAGGCGGGTTCCACTTCCCGGGGGGAGCAGTACTTC.

The chain recombines TRBV9 with TRBJ2-5; D may be TRBD2 (6 bases). TRBJ2-7 matches the DNA end more closely, so the J call is doubtful. CDR3 size: 15 residues. The germline V gene has CDR1 SGDLS and CDR2 YYNGEE. CDR3 sequence reads: CASSGTTGGSYEQYF. DNA for the CDR3: TGTGCCAGCAGCGGGACGACCGGGGGATCCTACGAGCAGTACTTC.

The chain uses TRBV30 and TRBJ1-1; a possible D gene is TRBD1 (5 bases). The CDR3 runs to 13 residues. The germline gives CDR1 GTSNPN, CDR2 SVGIG (reference sequence). The V end was cut by 2 bases, the J end by 4 bases, with 11 bases between. The CDR3 loop reads CAWSPRGGTEAFF. The CDR3 nucleotides are TGTGCCTGGAGTCCACGGGGGGGCACTGAAGCTTTCTTT.

The chain combines TRBV15 with TRBJ1-2; D is perhaps TRBD1 (5 bases). This CDR3 has 18 amino acids. CDR1 is LNHNV, CDR2 YYDKDF, per germline (reference sequence). V shed 1 base and J shed 7 bases, with 25 bases lying between them. The CDR3 here is CATSRAISGDPVLGGYTF. CDR3 DNA sequence: TGTGCCACCAGCAGAGCAATTTCGGGGGATCCGGTACTGGGTGGCTACACCTTC.

The chain carries TRBV7-7 and TRBJ2-3; no clear D. The V end lost 5 bases, the J end lost 3 bases, and 9 bases lay between the germline ends. Germline-derived CDR1 and CDR2 are SSHAT and FNYEAQ (reference sequence). CDR3 length equals 13 residues. DNA for the CDR3: TGTGCCAGCAGCACGACATGGACAGATACGCAGTATTTT. As protein: CASSTTWTDTQYF.

V usage is TRBV28 and J usage is TRBJ1-6; D is possibly TRBD1 (6 bases). V lost 3 bases and J lost 10, with 10 bases in between. Germline V gives CDR1 MDHEN, CDR2 SYDVKM. The CDR3 is 13 residues long. CDR3 protein: CASSFRGRSPLHF. As DNA, the CDR3 is TGTGCCAGCAGTTTCAGGGGTCGGTCACCCCTCCACTTT.

This clone was detected once. The chain has TRBV5-1 and TRBJ2-3; TRBD2 aligns across 11 bases. The junction had 6 bases not matched to a gene; V was cut back by 4 bases and J by 2 bases. The V gene's germline CDR1 is SGHRS and CDR2 YFSETQ. The CDR3 length is 16 residues. Written as DNA, the CDR3 is TGCGCCAGCAGCGAGGGACTAGCGGTCCTCACAGATACGCAGTATTTT. Amino acid sequence: CASSEGLAVLTDTQYF.

In its sample, this clone was seen a few times. The J gene is TRBJ2-2, the V gene TRBV7-2, with a weak D call TRBD1 (6 bases). CDR1 and CDR2 from the germline V gene are SGHTA and FQGNSA. Trimming removed 3 bases at V and 5 bases at J, with 10 bases between. The CDR3 spans 14 residues. For the CDR3, the DNA is TGTGCCAGCAGCTTTTATACAGGGACCGGGGAGCTGTTTTTT. It yields the protein CASSFYTGTGELFF.

CDR3 coding DNA: TGTGCCAGCAGCTCTTCAAGTACGCACGGCGGGGAGCTGTTTTTT. Its protein is CASSSSSTHGGELFF. This rearrangement joins TRBV7-2 to TRBJ2-2; D ambiguous. CDR1 SGHTA and CDR2 FQGNSA come from the germline V gene. Trimming stripped 4 bases from V and 7 bases from J, with 16 bases between. This CDR3 comprises 15 residues.

The V call is TRBV28, the J call TRBJ1-2; D perhaps matches TRBD1 (6 bases). The CDR3 covers 16 residues. CDR1 and CDR2 (germline): MDHEN, SYDVKM. Trimming pared 7 bases from V and 3 bases from J, leaving 21 bases between. In nucleotides, the CDR3 is TGTGCCAGCACCCTAGATCAGGGGCGCTTTGACTATGGCTACACCTTC. Amino acid sequence: CASTLDQGRFDYGYTF.

The chain combines TRBV28 with TRBJ2-5; D is unclear. Germline V gene sequence: CDR1 MDHEN, CDR2 SYDVKM. This CDR3 is built from 13 residues. Trimming left V 5 bases short and J 5 bases short, with 12 bases between. This CDR3 reads CASSLGPRETQYF. The CDR3 DNA is TGTGCCAGCAGTCTTGGGCCCCGGGAGACCCAGTACTTC.

This chain links TRBV5-1 with TRBJ1-1, with no clear D. The CDR3 has 13 amino acids. Germline CDR1 and CDR2: SGHRS and YFSETQ. Trimming shortened V by 0 bases and J by 1 base, and 4 bases separated the two germline ends. The CDR3 is CASSLARNTEAFF. The CDR3 DNA follows: TGCGCCAGCAGCTTGGCCAGGAACACTGAAGCTTTCTTT.

The chain couples TRBV6-4 to TRBJ2-1, with a tentative D call TRBD1 (6 bases). Germline assignment: CDR1 MRHNA and CDR2 SNTAGT. V lost 3 bases and J lost 4, with 13 bases in between. The CDR3 sequence is 15 residues long. The CDR3 coding sequence is TGTGCCAGCAGTGAAAAGCACACAGGGTACAATGAGCAGTTCTTC. Translating gives CASSEKHTGYNEQFF.

The chain joins TRBV19 to TRBJ1-3; 9 bases match TRBD1. The ends lost 5 bases at V and 3 bases at J; junction bases unmatched: 5. CDR1 LNHDA and CDR2 SQIVND come from the germline V gene (reference sequence). This CDR3 spans 15 amino acids. CDR3: CASSRDRVRGNTIYF. The CDR3 nucleotides are TGTGCCAGTAGTCGGGACAGGGTTCGTGGAAACACCATATATTTT. Supplemented by reference TRBV19 and TRBJ1-3, the full variable domain reads DGGITQSPKYLFRKEGQNVTLSCEQNLNHDAMYWYRQDPGQGLRLIYYSQIVNDFQKGDIAEGYSVSREKKESFPLTVTSAQKNPTAFYLCASSRDRVRGNTIYFGEGSWLTVV.

This clone was seen a handful of times. The J gene is TRBJ2-2, the V gene TRBV2, with 14 bases lining up with TRBD2. This CDR3 is built from 17 residues. V was clipped by 2 bases and J by 7 bases; unmatched bases: 6. Germline values: CDR1 SNHLY, CDR2 FYNNEI. DNA of the CDR3: TGTGCCAGCAGTGAAACGGGACTAGCGGGAGCTGGCGGGGAGCTGTTTTTT. Its protein product is CASSETGLAGAGGELFF.